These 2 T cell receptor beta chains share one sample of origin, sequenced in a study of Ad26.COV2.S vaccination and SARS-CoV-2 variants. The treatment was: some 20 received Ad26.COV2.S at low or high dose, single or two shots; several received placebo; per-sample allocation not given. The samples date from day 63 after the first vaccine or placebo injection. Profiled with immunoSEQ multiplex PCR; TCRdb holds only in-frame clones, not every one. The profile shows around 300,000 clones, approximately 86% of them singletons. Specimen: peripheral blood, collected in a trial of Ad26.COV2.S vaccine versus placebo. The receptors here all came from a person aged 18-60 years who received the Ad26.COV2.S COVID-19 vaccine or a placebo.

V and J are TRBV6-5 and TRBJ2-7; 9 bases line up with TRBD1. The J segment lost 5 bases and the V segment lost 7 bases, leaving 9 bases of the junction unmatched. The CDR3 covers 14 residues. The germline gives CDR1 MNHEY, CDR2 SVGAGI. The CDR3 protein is CASTRTGGDNEQYF. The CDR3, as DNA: TGTGCCAGCACCAGAACAGGGGGCGATAACGAGCAGTACTTC.

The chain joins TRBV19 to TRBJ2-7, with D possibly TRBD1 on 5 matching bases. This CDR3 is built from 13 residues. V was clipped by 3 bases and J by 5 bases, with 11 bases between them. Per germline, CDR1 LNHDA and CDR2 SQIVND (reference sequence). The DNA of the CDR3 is TGTGCCAGTAGTATTACAGGCAGGGACGAGCAGTACTTC. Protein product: CASSITGRDEQYF.